These 32 T cell receptor beta chains came from one sample sequenced in a study of blood T cell repertoires in COVID-19. Profiled with immunoSEQ multiplex PCR; TCRdb holds only in-frame clones, not every one. The sample contains about 200,000 clones, 88% of which appear only once. The sample was peripheral blood. The receptors here all came from a man between 45 and 60 years old with COVID-19, enrolled during active disease.

This clone appeared once. The chain has TRBV19 and TRBJ2-2, with D tentatively TRBD2 (6 bases). This CDR3 contains 14 residues. Germline V lookup: CDR1 LNHDA, CDR2 SQIVND (reference sequence). Trimming cost V 8 bases and J 2 bases, with 12 bases left between them. The CDR3 coding sequence is TGTGCCAGTTCCCCCGGGACTAACACCGGGGAGCTGTTTTTT. This gives the protein CASSPGTNTGELFF.

This chain uses TRBV10-3 with TRBJ1-5, with D unclear. Trimming stripped 3 bases from V and 6 bases from J, with 9 bases between. Germline CDR1 reads ENHRY; CDR2 reads SYGVKD. The CDR3 is 13 residues long. CDR3 loop: CAISDLTSQPQHF. The CDR3 coding sequence is TGTGCCATCAGTGACCTCACAAGTCAGCCCCAGCATTTT.

This chain uses TRBV30 with TRBJ1-6; the D is unclear. V lost 0 bases, J lost 4 bases, and 4 bases lay in between. The CDR3 sequence is 13 residues long. Germline-derived CDR1 and CDR2 are GTSNPN and SVGIG (reference sequence). Here the CDR3 reads CAWSVAYNSPLHF. The CDR3 bases are TGTGCCTGGAGTGTGGCTTATAATTCACCCCTCCACTTT.

The rearrangement links TRBV7-3 to TRBJ2-7; 10 bases fit TRBD2. With V trimmed by 6 bases and J by 2 bases, 7 bases remained unmatched. This CDR3 comprises 15 residues. CDR1 is SGHTA, CDR2 FQGTGA, per germline. CDR3 DNA sequence: TGTGCCAGCAGTTTAGCGGGAGGAGGGCCCTACGAGCAGTACTTC. It is translated as CASSLAGGGPYEQYF.

This clone was observed a single time. The V gene is TRBV25-1, the J gene TRBJ2-3, with 8 bases matching TRBD1. This CDR3 has 15 amino acids. Germline trimming cut 3 bases from V and 3 bases from J; bases unmatched to any gene: 5. Germline loops: CDR1 MGHDK, CDR2 SYGVNS. This chain's CDR3 is CASSDPRGLTDTQYF. The CDR3 DNA reads as TGTGCCAGCAGTGACCCCAGGGGGCTAACAGATACGCAGTATTTT.

J is TRBJ2-1 and V is TRBV7-2; 7 bases fit TRBD2. The CDR3 length is 16 residues. The germline gives CDR1 SGHTA, CDR2 FQGNSA. The V gene end was trimmed by 5 bases and the J gene end by 0 bases; junction bases not matched to a gene: 7. This chain's CDR3 is CASSAGGGSSYNEQFF. The CDR3 DNA sequence: TGTGCCAGCAGCGCCGGCGGGGGAAGCTCCTACAATGAGCAGTTCTTC.

This chain joins TRBV24-1 and TRBJ2-3, with 7 bases matching TRBD1. Trimming took 5 bases from V and 3 from J; bases not matched to a gene: 1. Germline assignment: CDR1 KGHDR and CDR2 SFDVKD. There are 13 residues in the CDR3. CDR3 residues: CATSGQGTDTQYF. The CDR3 DNA reads as TGTGCCACCAGTGGACAGGGTACAGATACGCAGTATTTT.

The chain is built from TRBV19 and TRBJ2-1; TRBD2 matches 12 bases. The ends lost 3 bases at V and 10 bases at J; junction bases unmatched: 7. The CDR3 covers 15 residues. Germline CDR1 is LNHDA and CDR2 is SQIVND (reference sequence). CDR3 sequence (DNA): TGTGCCAGTAGTATTCGACTAGCGGGAGCGGGGGAGCAGTTCTTC. Protein sequence: CASSIRLAGAGEQFF.

This chain links TRBV5-1 with TRBJ2-2; TRBD2 agrees at 8 bases. V gave up 4 bases and J gave up 7 bases; unmatched junction bases: 12. There are 16 residues in the CDR3. The V gene's germline CDR1 is SGHRS and CDR2 YFSETQ. The CDR3 region has the DNA TGCGCCAGCAGCCCCTTCGGGGGGGAGGAGGTCGGGGAGCTGTTTTTT. Encoded protein: CASSPFGGEEVGELFF.

Written as DNA, the CDR3 is TGCGCCAGCAGCCTGGGGACAGGGGGAAATATCGGCACTGAAGCTTTCTTT. Amino acid sequence: CASSLGTGGNIGTEAFF. The chain joins TRBV4-3 to TRBJ1-1; 11 bases match TRBD1. The CDR3 covers 17 residues. The trim removed 4 bases at V and 4 bases at J, leaving 11 bases unmatched. CDR1 LGHNA and CDR2 YSLEER come from the germline V gene.

The rearrangement links TRBV9 to TRBJ2-2, with TRBD1 matching over 9 bases. Per the germline V gene, CDR1 is SGDLS and CDR2 is YYNGEE. With 4 bases clipped from V and 0 bases from J, the junction kept 4 bases outside the gene matches. The CDR3 is 16 amino acids. CDR3 residues: CASSIRDRANTGELFF. Written as DNA, the CDR3 is TGTGCCAGCAGCATCCGGGACAGGGCGAACACCGGGGAGCTGTTTTTT. The variable domain in full, completed from reference TRBV9 and TRBJ2-2, reads DSGVTQTPKHLITATGQRVTLRCSPRSGDLSVYWYQQSLDQGLQFLIQYYNGEERAKGNILERFSAQQFPDLHSELNLSSLELGDSALYFCASSIRDRANTGELFFGEGSRLTVL.

The V and J genes are TRBV6-1 and TRBJ1-5; D uncertain. Trimming took 3 bases from V and 7 from J, leaving 4 bases between them. CDR3 length: 11 residues. CDR1 is MNHNS, CDR2 SASEGT, per germline. Here the CDR3 DNA reads TGTGCCAGCAGTGATAGCCAGCCCCAGCATTTT. This encodes CASSDSQPQHF.

The chain employs TRBV13 and TRBJ2-1; D remains ambiguous. The CDR3 length is 14 residues. Germline CDR1 PRHDT, CDR2 FYEKMQ (reference sequence). With 0 bases removed from V and 7 bases from J, the gap between germline ends came to 10 bases. CDR3 nucleotides: TGTGCCAGCAGCTTAGGGGGCCCCTCAAATGAGCAGTTCTTC. Its protein product is CASSLGGPSNEQFF. Full variable domain (remainder filled in from reference TRBV13 and TRBJ2-1): AAGVIQSPRHLIKEKRETATLKCYPIPRHDTVYWYQQGPGQDPQFLISFYEKMQSDKGSIPDRFSAQQFSDYHSELNMSSLELGDSALYFCASSLGGPSNEQFFGPGTRLTVL.

The V call is TRBV7-2, the J call TRBJ1-6; D is possibly TRBD1 (6 bases). The germline V gene has CDR1 SGHTA and CDR2 FQGNSA. The ends were cut back, 2 bases at V and 9 bases at J, with 17 bases in the middle. CDR3 length: 16 residues. The CDR3 here is CASSLRSSGVGSPLHF. The DNA for the CDR3 is TGTGCCAGCAGCTTAAGAAGCTCAGGGGTCGGTTCACCCCTCCACTTT.

V is TRBV7-6 and J is TRBJ2-5; D is possibly TRBD2 (6 bases). Looked up from germline, CDR1 is SGHVS and CDR2 is FNYEAQ. The CDR3 has 16 amino acids. Deletions cut 5 bases from V and 4 bases from J, with 20 bases between. The CDR3 is CASSPWGEEEGETQYF. The CDR3, as DNA: TGTGCCAGCAGCCCCTGGGGGGAGGAGGAAGGAGAGACCCAGTACTTC.

This rearrangement joins TRBV4-1 to TRBJ1-2; D call uncertain. The germline V gene has CDR1 MGHRA and CDR2 YSYEKL. The CDR3 contains 15 residues. Deletions cut 4 bases from V and 8 bases from J, with 20 bases between. The CDR3 bases are TGCGCCAGCAGCCCACAGACCCTAGCTGACATCGGCTACACCTTC. This translates into CASSPQTLADIGYTF.

This clone appeared a few times. The gene calls are TRBV12-3 or TRBV12-4 and TRBJ2-3; a weak D match, TRBD2 (6 bases). This CDR3 spans 13 amino acids. V lost 7 bases to trimming and J lost 5 bases, with 13 bases between them. The CDR3 is CASKYGRVDTQYF. The CDR3 DNA is TGTGCCAGCAAATACGGGAGAGTAGATACGCAGTATTTT.

Concerning this clone itself: The identical CDR3 is also encoded by other nucleotide sequences in the sample. The chain couples TRBV28 to TRBJ1-2; TRBD1 aligns across 10 bases. Germline CDR1 and CDR2: MDHEN and SYDVKM. The CDR3 totals 14 residues. V shed 4 bases, J shed 5 bases, and the junction held 4 bases outside the gene matches. The CDR3 loop reads CASSSGQGSYGYTF. CDR3 bases: TGTGCCAGCAGTTCGGGACAGGGGTCGTATGGCTACACCTTC.

The chain couples TRBV3-1 (or the pseudogene TRBV3-2) to TRBJ2-1; D perhaps matches TRBD2 (6 bases). Germline V gives CDR1 LGHDT, CDR2 YNNKEL (reference sequence). The CDR3 is 16 amino acids. V lost 4 bases and J lost 8, with 21 bases in between. For the CDR3, the DNA is TGTGCCAGCAGCCTATCCTCTGGAGGGCCCTGGGATGAGCAGTTCTTC. Its protein is CASSLSSGGPWDEQFF.

The CDR3 region has the DNA TGTGCCAGCAGCAGAGGGACTATGGCCTTGGGCACCGGGGAGCTGTTTTTT. The encoded protein is CASSRGTMALGTGELFF. This chain connects TRBV9 to TRBJ2-2; TRBD2 matches at 7 bases. The V and J ends lost 4 bases and 4 bases, in that order; junction bases with no gene match: 13. The CDR3 covers 17 residues. The germline V gene has CDR1 SGDLS and CDR2 YYNGEE.

The chain couples TRBV4-3 to TRBJ1-4; 7 bases map to TRBD1. Germline CDR1 is LGHNA and CDR2 is YSLEER. Unmatched junction bases numbered 2, after V lost 0 bases and J lost 4 bases. The CDR3 loop spans 15 amino acids. The CDR3 coding sequence is TGCGCCAGCAGCCAAGACCGGGACAGTAATGAAAAACTGTTTTTT. Its translation is CASSQDRDSNEKLFF.

The chain links TRBV6-2 or TRBV6-3 to TRBJ1-5; D gene unclear. Germline V gives CDR1 MNHEY, CDR2 SVGEGT. The CDR3 loop spans 15 amino acids. Trimming took 5 bases from V and 2 from J, leaving 13 bases between them. DNA for the CDR3: TGTGCCAGCAGTGAGGACTGGGGTGGCAATCAGCCCCAGCATTTT. This encodes CASSEDWGGNQPQHF.

The rearrangement joins TRBV6-6 to TRBJ2-5; a possible D gene is TRBD2 (5 bases). V was shortened by 6 bases and J by 4 bases, with 12 bases between the two germline ends. The CDR3 covers 13 residues. Germline CDR1 MNHNY, CDR2 SVGAGI (reference sequence). This CDR3 reads CASRRPEAETQYF. CDR3 coding DNA: TGTGCCAGCAGACGACCGGAGGCAGAGACCCAGTACTTC.

V is TRBV7-9 and J is TRBJ1-3, with D possibly being TRBD1 (5 bases). V was trimmed by 5 bases and J by 5 bases, leaving 10 bases between them. Germline V lookup: CDR1 SEHNR, CDR2 FQNEAQ (reference sequence). The CDR3 runs to 13 residues. The CDR3 protein is CASSPDSRNTIYF. The CDR3 DNA follows: TGTGCCAGCAGCCCTGACAGTCGAAACACCATATATTTT.

The chain is built from TRBV5-1 and TRBJ2-7; TRBD2 might be the D (5 bases). Trimming took off 0 bases at V and 3 bases at J, with 13 bases between the two ends. Germline values: CDR1 SGHRS, CDR2 YFSETQ. This CDR3 is 15 amino acids long. This CDR3 reads CASSLAGETNYEQYF. DNA of the CDR3: TGCGCCAGCAGCTTGGCCGGGGAAACGAACTACGAGCAGTACTTC. The full variable domain, with the rest looked up from reference TRBV5-1 and TRBJ2-7, is KAGVTQTPRYLIKTRGQQVTLSCSPISGHRSVSWYQQTPGQGLQFLFEYFSETQRNKGNFPGRFSGRQFSNSRSEMNVSTLELGDSALYLCASSLAGETNYEQYFGPGTRLTVT.

The chain carries TRBV4-1 and TRBJ1-3; the D is unclear. Germline V gene sequence: CDR1 MGHRA, CDR2 YSYEKL. This CDR3 has 16 amino acids. Trimming took off 0 bases at V and 0 bases at J, with 9 bases between the two ends. CDR3 nucleotides: TGCGCCAGCAGCCAAGATCTGGACTTCTCTGGAAACACCATATATTTT. It specifies CASSQDLDFSGNTIYF.

The rearrangement links TRBV5-4 to TRBJ2-2; TRBD1 might be the D (6 bases). Trimming pared 3 bases from V and 5 bases from J, leaving 17 bases between. CDR1 SGHNT and CDR2 YYREEE come from the germline V gene (reference sequence). This CDR3 is 16 amino acids long. Written as DNA, the CDR3 is TGTGCCAGCAGCTCCAAGCTACAGGGAATTACCGGGGAGCTGTTTTTT. It encodes CASSSKLQGITGELFF.

The chain recombines TRBV20-1 with TRBJ1-1, with D hard to call. The V end lost 3 bases, the J end lost 2 bases, and 13 bases lay between the germline ends. The CDR3 has 14 residues. Germline CDR1 is DFQATT and CDR2 is SNEGSKA (reference sequence). CDR3 sequence (DNA): TGCAGTGCTAGTCCCGGAGCGGTAAACACTGAAGCTTTCTTT. Residues: CSASPGAVNTEAFF.

The rearrangement links TRBV11-2 to TRBJ2-3; 9 bases are a match to TRBD2. This CDR3 has 18 residues. Germline trimming cut 0 bases from V and 0 bases from J; bases unmatched to any gene: 7. Germline V gene sequence: CDR1 SGHAT, CDR2 FQNNGV. This CDR3 is CASSLDSGSKLSTDTQYF. The CDR3 nucleotides are TGTGCCAGCAGCTTAGATAGCGGGAGTAAGCTCAGCACAGATACGCAGTATTTT.

The genes are TRBV5-1 and TRBJ2-1; 9 nucleotides agree with TRBD1. With V trimmed by 4 bases and J by 8 bases, 16 bases remained unmatched. Germline CDR1 is SGHRS and CDR2 is YFSETQ. This CDR3 comprises 17 residues. The CDR3 spells CASSADAGQGSIHEQFF. The CDR3 DNA follows: TGCGCCAGCAGCGCGGACGCGGGACAGGGCAGTATTCATGAGCAGTTCTTC. Variable domain in full (rest from reference TRBV5-1 and TRBJ2-1): KAGVTQTPRYLIKTRGQQVTLSCSPISGHRSVSWYQQTPGQGLQFLFEYFSETQRNKGNFPGRFSGRQFSNSRSEMNVSTLELGDSALYLCASSADAGQGSIHEQFFGPGTRLTVL.

The chain links TRBV12-3 or TRBV12-4 to TRBJ1-1; D not certain. CDR3 length: 13 residues. V was pared by 3 bases and J by 2 bases, with 7 bases between. CDR3 sequence reads: CASSFAGNTEAFF. The CDR3 DNA reads TGTGCCAGCAGTTTCGCGGGTAACACTGAAGCTTTCTTT.

V gene TRBV15 combines with J gene TRBJ2-1, with TRBD2 matching over 8 bases. The CDR3 is made up of 16 amino acids. The J segment lost 4 bases and the V segment lost 4 bases, leaving 9 bases of the junction unmatched. Germline CDR1 and CDR2: LNHNV and YYDKDF (reference sequence). CDR3 sequence: CATSKGQSGSYNEQFF. The CDR3 region has the DNA TGTGCCACCAGCAAAGGACAAAGCGGGAGTTACAATGAGCAGTTCTTC.